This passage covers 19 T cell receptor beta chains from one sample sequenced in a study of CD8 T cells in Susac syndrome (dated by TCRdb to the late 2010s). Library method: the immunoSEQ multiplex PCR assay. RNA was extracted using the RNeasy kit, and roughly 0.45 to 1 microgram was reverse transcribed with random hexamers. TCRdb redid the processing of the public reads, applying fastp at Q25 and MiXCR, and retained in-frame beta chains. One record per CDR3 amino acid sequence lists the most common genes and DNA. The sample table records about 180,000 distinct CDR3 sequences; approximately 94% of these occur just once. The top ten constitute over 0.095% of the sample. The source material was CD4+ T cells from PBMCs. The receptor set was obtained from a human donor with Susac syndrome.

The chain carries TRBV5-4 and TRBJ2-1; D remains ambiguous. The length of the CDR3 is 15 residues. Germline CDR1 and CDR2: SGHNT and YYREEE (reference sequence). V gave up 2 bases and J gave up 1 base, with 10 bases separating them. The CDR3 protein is CASSFEAVSYNEQFF. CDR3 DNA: TGTGCCAGCAGCTTCGAGGCTGTTTCCTACAATGAGCAGTTCTTC.

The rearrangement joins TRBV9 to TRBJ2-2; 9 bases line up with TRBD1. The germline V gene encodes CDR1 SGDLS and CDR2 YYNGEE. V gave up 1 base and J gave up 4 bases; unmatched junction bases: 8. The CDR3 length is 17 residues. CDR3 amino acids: CASSVPGTGLTTGELFF. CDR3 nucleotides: TGTGCCAGCAGCGTACCAGGGACAGGGCTAACCACCGGGGAGCTGTTTTTT.

CDR3 nucleotides: TGCAGCGTTACATTTATGAACACTGAAGCTTTCTTT. Translating gives CSVTFMNTEAFF. The V call is TRBV29-1, the J call TRBJ1-1; D is ambiguous. The CDR3 totals 12 residues. Trimming cost V 5 bases and J 0 bases, with 7 bases left between them. Germline-derived CDR1 and CDR2 are SQVTM and ANQGSEA.

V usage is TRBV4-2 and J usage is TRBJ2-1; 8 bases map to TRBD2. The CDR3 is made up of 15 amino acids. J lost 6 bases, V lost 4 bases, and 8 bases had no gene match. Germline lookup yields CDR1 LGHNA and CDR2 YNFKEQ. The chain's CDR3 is CASSLRSGELNEQFF. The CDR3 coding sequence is TGTGCCAGCAGCCTTCGTAGCGGGGAACTCAATGAGCAGTTCTTC.

The CDR3 coding sequence is TGTGCCAGCAGCTTTAGGCAGACAGGGTACGGTGGCAATCAGCCCCAGCATTTT. It codes for CASSFRQTGYGGNQPQHF. The rearrangement links TRBV7-2 to TRBJ1-5; 7 nucleotides agree with TRBD1. J was trimmed by 2 bases and V by 3 bases; bases with no gene match: 13. The CDR3 is made up of 18 amino acids. The V gene's germline CDR1 is SGHTA and CDR2 FQGNSA.

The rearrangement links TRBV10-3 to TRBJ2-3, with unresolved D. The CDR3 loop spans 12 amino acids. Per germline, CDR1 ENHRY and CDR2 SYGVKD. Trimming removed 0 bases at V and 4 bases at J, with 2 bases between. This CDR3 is CAISESPDTQYF. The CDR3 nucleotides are TGTGCCATCAGTGAGTCTCCAGATACGCAGTATTTT.

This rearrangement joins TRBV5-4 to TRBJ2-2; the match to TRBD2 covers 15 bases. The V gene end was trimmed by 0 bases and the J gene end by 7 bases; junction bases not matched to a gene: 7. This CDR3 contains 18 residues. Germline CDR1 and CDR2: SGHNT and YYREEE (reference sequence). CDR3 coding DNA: TGTGCCAGCAGCTTGGGTGGACTAGCGGGGGGGCGTGGCGGGGAGCTGTTTTTT. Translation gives CASSLGGLAGGRGGELFF.

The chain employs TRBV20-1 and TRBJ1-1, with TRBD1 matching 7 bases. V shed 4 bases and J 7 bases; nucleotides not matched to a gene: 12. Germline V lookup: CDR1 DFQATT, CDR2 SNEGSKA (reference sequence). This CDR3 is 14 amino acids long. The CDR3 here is CSANHRQGTNEAFF. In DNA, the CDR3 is TGCAGTGCTAATCACCGACAGGGTACCAATGAAGCTTTCTTT.

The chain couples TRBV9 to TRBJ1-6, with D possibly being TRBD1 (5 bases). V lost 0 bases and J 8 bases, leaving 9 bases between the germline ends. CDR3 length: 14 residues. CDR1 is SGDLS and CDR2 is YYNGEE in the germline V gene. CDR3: CASSVAGPHSPLHF. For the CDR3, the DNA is TGTGCCAGCAGCGTAGCAGGGCCTCATTCACCCCTCCACTTT.

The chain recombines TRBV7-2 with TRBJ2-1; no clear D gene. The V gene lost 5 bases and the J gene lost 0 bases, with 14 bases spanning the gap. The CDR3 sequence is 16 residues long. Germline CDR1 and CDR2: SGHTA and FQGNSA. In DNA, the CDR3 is TGTGCCAGCAGCCCCTATGCACTCTACTCCTACAATGAGCAGTTCTTC. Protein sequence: CASSPYALYSYNEQFF.

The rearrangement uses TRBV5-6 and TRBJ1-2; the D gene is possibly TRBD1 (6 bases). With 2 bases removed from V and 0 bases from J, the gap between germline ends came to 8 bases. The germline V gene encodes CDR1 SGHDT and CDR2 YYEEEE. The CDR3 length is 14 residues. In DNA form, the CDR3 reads TGTGCCAGCAGCTTTGGGACATCTAACTATGGCTACACCTTC. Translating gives CASSFGTSNYGYTF.

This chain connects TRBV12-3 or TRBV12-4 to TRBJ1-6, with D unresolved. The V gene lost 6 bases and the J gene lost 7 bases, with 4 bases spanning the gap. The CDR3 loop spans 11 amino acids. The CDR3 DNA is TGTGCCAGCAGCCACAATTCACCCCTCCACTTT. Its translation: CASSHNSPLHF.

Here the CDR3 DNA reads TGTGCCAGCAGCCCGGGTCCCTATAGCGAGCAGTACTTC. This translates into CASSPGPYSEQYF. V usage is TRBV3-1 and J usage is TRBJ2-7; no clear D gene. This CDR3 is 13 amino acids long. V lost 4 bases and J lost 6, with 13 bases in between. The germline V gene has CDR1 LGHDT and CDR2 YNNKEL (reference sequence).

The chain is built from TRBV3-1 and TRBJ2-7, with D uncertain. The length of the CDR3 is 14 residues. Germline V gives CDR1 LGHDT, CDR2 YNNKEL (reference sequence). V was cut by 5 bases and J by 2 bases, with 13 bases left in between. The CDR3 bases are TGTGCCAGCAGCGATACTGGACGGACCTACGAGCAGTACTTC. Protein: CASSDTGRTYEQYF.

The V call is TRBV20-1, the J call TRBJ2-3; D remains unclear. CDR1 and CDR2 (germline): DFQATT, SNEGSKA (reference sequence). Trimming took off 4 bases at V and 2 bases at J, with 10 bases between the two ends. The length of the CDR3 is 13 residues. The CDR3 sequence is CSATLLPTDTQYF. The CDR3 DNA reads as TGCAGTGCTACCCTGTTACCCACAGATACGCAGTATTTT.

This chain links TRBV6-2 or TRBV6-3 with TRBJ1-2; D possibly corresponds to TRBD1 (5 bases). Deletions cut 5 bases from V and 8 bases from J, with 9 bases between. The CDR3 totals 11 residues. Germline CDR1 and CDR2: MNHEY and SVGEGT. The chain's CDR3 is CASSRDFGYTF. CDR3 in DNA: TGTGCCAGCAGTCGGGACTTCGGCTACACCTTC.

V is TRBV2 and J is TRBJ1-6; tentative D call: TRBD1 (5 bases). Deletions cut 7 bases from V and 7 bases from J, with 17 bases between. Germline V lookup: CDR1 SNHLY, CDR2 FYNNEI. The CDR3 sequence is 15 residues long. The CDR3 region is CASTRDGGPNSPLHF. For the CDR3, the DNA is TGTGCCAGCACCCGGGACGGCGGACCCAATTCACCCCTCCACTTT.

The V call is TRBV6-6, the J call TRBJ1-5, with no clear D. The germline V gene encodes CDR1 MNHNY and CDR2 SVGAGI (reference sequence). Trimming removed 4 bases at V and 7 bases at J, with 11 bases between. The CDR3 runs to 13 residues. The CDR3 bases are TGTGCCAGCAGTTCAGCTTATGGGCAGCCCCAGCATTTT. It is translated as CASSSAYGQPQHF.

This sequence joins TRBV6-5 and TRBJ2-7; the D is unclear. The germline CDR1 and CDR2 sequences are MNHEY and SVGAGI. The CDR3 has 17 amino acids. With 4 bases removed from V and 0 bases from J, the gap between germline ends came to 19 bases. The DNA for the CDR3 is TGTGCCAGCAGTTCCTCTCGGGCCACCAAGGGCTCCTACGAGCAGTACTTC. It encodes CASSSSRATKGSYEQYF.